The sequence of this T cell receptor (beta chain) was determined in a study of shared clonotypes between healthy human individuals. General study findings and limits: Generation probabilities of non-shared clonotypes were lower (relative to those shared by all four donors). Sorted-subset samples were not fully sequenced, rarefaction indicated.

Into CD45RA+ naive and CD45RA-negative memory subsets, the CD4+ cells were split. Samples underwent the assay at deep level. Method: immunoSEQ multiplex PCR; TCRdb's copy keeps in-frame clones and lacks some. The repertoire consists of more than 2 million clones, with over 85% occurring once and the leading ten covering 0.13%. V lost 0 bases and J lost 7, with 3 bases in between. This CDR3 is built from 12 residues. Per the germline V gene, CDR1 is KGHSH and CDR2 is LQKENI. Note on this clone: Its target is unknown. The same CDR3 also results from other DNA sequences found in this sample.

Sequences were obtained from naive CD4+ T cells sorted from blood. Documented subset: CD45RA+ positively selected. V and J are TRBV18 and TRBJ2-2; D gene unclear. The clonotype was recovered from a man younger than 30 in good health. The CDR3 region is CASSPPVGELFF. The CDR3 DNA sequence: TGTGCCAGCTCACCACCGGTCGGGGAGCTGTTTTTT.